This T cell receptor beta chain was sequenced in a study of blood T cells in healthy people across ages. Overall study findings and caveats: Per million T cells, TCR beta diversity dropped roughly linearly as age increased.

Germline V gene lookup returns CDR1 DFQATT and CDR2 SNEGSKA (reference sequence). The CDR3 contains 15 residues. The junction had 10 bases not matched to a gene; V was cut back by 8 bases and J by 1 base. For this clonotype: What it binds is unknown.

A second PCR of roughly 7 to 11 cycles used a sample-barcoded 5' primer and a J-beta primer mix. All cDNA molecules were each tagged by a template-switch adaptor with 12 random nucleotides. Each sample provided no less than 2.5 million CDR3-containing paired-end reads. Via MiXCR, TCRdb re-called the 5' RACE reads, giving one row per CDR3 protein. This sample has about 830,000 distinct CDR3 sequences, with roughly 60% found just once. The chain combines TRBV20-1 with TRBJ2-3; TRBD2 matches 9 bases. The sample consisted of blood. The clonotype originates from a man aged 25-45 years in good health. CDR3 nucleotides: TGCAGTACCGCCTCTAGCGGGGCCGGCACAGATACGCAGTATTTT. Protein sequence: CSTASSGAGTDTQYF.